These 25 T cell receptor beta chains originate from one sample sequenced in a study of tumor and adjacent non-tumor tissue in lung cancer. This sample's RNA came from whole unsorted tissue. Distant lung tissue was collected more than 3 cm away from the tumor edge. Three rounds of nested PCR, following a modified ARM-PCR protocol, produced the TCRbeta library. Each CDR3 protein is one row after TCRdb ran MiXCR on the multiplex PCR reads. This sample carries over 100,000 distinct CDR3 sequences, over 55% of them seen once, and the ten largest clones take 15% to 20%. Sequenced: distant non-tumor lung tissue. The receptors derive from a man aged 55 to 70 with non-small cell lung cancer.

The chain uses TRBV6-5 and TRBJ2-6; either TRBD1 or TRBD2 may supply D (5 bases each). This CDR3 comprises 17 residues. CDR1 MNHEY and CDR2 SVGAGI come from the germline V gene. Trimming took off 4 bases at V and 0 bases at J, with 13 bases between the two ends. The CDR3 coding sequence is TGTGCCAGCAGTTTCTCGGGGCCAAGCTCTGGGGCCAACGTCCTGACTTTC. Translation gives CASSFSGPSSGANVLTF.

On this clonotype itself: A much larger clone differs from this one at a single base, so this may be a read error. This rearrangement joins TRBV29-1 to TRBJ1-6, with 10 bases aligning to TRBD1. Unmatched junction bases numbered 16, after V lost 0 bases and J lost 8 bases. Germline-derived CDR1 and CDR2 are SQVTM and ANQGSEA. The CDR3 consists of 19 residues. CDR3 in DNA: TGCAGCGTTGAAGATGAGGAGGCTCGGGACAGGGGACCTTATTCACCCCTCCACTTT. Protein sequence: CSVEDEEARDRGPYSPLHF.

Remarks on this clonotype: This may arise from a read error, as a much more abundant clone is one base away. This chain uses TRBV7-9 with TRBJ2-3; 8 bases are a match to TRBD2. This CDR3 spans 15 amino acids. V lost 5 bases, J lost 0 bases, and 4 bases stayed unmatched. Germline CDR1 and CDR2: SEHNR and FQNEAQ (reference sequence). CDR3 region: CASSQLADSTDTQYF. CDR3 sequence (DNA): TGTGCCAGCAGCCAACTAGCGGATAGCACAGATACGCAGTATTTT.

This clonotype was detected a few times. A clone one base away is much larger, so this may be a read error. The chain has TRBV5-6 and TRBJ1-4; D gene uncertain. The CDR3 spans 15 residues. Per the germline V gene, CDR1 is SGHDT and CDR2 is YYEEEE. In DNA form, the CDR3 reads TGTGCCAACAGCTTGGCTGGGAGGGTTAACGAAAAACTGTTTTTT. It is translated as CANSLAGRVNEKLFF. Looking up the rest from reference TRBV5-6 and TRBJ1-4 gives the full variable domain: DAGVTQSPTHLIKTRGQQVTLRCSPKSGHDTVSWYQQALGQGPQFIFQYYEEEERQRGNFPDRFSGHQFPNYSSELNVNALLLGDSALYLCANSLAGRVNEKLFFGSGTQLSVL.

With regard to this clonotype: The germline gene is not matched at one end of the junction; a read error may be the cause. This chain's CDR3 is CASSPDPIGQGYDQYF. The CDR3 DNA follows: TGTGCCAGCAGCCCGGACCCGATAGGCCAGGGATACGATCAGTACTTC. This chain uses TRBV5-6 with TRBJ2-7; a weak D match, TRBD1 (5 bases). Looked up from germline, CDR1 is SGHDT and CDR2 is YYEEEE. The CDR3 is 16 residues long.

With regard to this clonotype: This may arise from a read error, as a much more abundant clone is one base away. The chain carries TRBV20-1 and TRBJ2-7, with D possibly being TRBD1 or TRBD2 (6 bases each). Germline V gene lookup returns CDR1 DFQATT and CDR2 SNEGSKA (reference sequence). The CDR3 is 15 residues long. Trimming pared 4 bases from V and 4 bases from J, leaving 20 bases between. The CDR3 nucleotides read TGCAGTGCTATCGATGGGGGGCGCACGGTTTACGAGCAGTACTTC. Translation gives CSAIDGGRTVYEQYF.

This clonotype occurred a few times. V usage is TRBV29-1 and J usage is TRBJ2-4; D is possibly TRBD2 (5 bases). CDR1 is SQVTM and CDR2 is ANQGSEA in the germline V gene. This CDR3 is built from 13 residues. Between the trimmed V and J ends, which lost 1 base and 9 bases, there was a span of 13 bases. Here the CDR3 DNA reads TGCAGCGTTGAAGTGGGAGTCGGTAGCATTCAGTACTTC. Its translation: CSVEVGVGSIQYF.

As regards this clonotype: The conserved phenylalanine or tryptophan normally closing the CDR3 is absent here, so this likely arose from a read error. DNA for the CDR3: TGTGCCAGCAGTGAGACAGTGACCTATGGCTACACCCTC. Protein product: CASSETVTYGYTL. The rearrangement uses TRBV2 and TRBJ1-2; TRBD1 is a possible D gene (5 bases). Germline V gene data show CDR1 as SNHLY and CDR2 as FYNNEI. This CDR3 comprises 13 residues. V lost 3 bases to trimming and J lost 4 bases, with 9 bases between them.

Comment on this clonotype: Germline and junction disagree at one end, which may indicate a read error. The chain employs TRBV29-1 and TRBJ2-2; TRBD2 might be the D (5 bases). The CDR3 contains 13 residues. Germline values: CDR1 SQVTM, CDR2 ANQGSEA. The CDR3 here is CSGLESVTGELSF. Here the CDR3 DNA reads TGCAGCGGGCTTGAGAGCGTTACCGGGGAGCTGTCTTTT.

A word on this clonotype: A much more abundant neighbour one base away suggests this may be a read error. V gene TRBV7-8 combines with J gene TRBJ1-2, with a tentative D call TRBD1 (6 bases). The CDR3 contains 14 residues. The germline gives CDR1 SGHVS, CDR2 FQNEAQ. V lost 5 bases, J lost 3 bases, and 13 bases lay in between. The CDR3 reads CASSPQAGDYGYTF. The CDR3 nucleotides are TGTGCCAGCAGCCCACAGGCAGGGGACTATGGCTACACCTTC.

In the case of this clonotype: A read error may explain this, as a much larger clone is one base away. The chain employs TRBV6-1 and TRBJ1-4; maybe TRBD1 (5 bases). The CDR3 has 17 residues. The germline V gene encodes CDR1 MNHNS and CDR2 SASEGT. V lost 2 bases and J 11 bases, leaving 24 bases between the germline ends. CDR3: CASSESWGRGRGAKLFF. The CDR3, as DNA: TGTGCCAGCAGTGAATCCTGGGGACGGGGCCGAGGTGCCAAACTGTTTTTT.

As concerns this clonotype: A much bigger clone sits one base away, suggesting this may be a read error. The CDR3 loop reads CVSSPLGGRRETQYF. In DNA, the CDR3 is TGTGTCAGCAGTCCCCTAGGAGGGAGGAGAGAGACCCAGTACTTC. The gene calls are TRBV28 and TRBJ2-5; D perhaps matches TRBD2 (6 bases). The germline V gene has CDR1 MDHEN and CDR2 SYDVKM. This CDR3 has 15 residues.

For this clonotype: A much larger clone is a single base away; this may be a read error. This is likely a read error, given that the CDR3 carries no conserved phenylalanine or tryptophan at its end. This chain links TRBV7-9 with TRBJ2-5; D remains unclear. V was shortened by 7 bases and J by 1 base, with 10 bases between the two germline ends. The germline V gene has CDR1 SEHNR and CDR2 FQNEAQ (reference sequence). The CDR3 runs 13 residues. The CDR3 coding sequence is TGTGCCAGCACCCACCAGCTCCAAGAGACCCAGTACTCC. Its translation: CASTHQLQETQYS.

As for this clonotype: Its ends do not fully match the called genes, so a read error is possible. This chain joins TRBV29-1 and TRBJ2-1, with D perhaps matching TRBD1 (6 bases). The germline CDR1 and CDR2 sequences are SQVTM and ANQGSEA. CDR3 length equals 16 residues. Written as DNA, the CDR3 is TGTAGCGCTAACGAGGTCACACAGGGTGGCATGGGTGGGCAGTTCTTC. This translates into CSANEVTQGGMGGQFF.

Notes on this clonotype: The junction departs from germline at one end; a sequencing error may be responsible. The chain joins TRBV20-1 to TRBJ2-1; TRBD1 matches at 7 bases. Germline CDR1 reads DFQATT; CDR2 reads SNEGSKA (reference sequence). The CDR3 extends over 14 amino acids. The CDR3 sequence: CGARQGKGLNEQFF. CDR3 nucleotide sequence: TGCGGTGCTAGACAGGGTAAGGGCCTCAATGAGCAGTTCTTC.

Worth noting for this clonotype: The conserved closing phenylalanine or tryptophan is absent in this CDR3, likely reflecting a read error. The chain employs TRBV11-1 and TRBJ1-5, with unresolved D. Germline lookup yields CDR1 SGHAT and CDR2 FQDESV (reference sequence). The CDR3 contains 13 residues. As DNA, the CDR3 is TGTACCAGCAGCTTGGCTCTTGATCAGCCCCAGCATTTA. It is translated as CTSSLALDQPQHL.

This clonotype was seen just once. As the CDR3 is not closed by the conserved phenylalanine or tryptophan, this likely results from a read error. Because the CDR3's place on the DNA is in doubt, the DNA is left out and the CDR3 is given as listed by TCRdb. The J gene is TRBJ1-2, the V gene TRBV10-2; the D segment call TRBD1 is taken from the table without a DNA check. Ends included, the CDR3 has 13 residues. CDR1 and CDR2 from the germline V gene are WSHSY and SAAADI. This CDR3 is CASSRATGDGYTL.

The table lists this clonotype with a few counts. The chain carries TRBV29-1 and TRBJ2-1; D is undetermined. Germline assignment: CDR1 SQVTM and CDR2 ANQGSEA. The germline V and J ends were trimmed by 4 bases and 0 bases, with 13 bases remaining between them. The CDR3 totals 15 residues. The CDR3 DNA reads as TGCAGCGTTGGTGGTAGTCACAGCTCCTACAATGAGCAGTTCTTC. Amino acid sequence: CSVGGSHSSYNEQFF.

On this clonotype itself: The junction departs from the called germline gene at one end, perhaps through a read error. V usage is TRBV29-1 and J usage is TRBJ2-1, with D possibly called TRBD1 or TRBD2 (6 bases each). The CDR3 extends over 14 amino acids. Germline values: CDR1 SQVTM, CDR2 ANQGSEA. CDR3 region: CSVPDWSGGNEQLF. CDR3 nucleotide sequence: TGCAGCGTCCCGGATTGGTCCGGGGGCAATGAGCAGTTATTC.

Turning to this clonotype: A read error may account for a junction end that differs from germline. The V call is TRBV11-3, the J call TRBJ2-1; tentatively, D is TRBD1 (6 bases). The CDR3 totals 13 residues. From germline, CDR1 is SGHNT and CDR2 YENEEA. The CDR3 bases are TGTGCCAGTAGCTTAGAGAGGGGGTATGAGAAGTTCTTC. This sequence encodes CASSLERGYEKFF.

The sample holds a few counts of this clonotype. CDR3 in amino acids: CSARNPSRQIYEQYF. DNA for the CDR3: TGCAGTGCTAGAAACCCCTCAAGACAGATCTACGAGCAGTACTTC. The chain is built from TRBV20-1 and TRBJ2-7; weak D call: TRBD1 (5 bases). There are 15 residues in the CDR3. The germline V gene has CDR1 DFQATT and CDR2 SNEGSKA (reference sequence). Trimming removed 2 bases from V and 3 bases from J, with 17 bases in between.

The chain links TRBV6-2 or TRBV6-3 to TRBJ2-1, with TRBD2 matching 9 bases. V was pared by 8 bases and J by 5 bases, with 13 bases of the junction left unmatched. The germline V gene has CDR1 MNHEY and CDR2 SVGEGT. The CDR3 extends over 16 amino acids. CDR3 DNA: TGTGCCAGCTACACCCCAATAATAGCGGGGGACAATGAGCAGTTCTTC. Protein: CASYTPIIAGDNEQFF.

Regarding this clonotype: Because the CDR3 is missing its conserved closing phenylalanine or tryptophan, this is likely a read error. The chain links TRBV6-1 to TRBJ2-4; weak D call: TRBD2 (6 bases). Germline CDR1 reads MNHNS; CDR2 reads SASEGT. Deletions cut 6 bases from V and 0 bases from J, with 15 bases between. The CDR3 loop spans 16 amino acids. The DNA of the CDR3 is TGTGCCAGCAGCCACGGGGGTGCAGGAGCCAAAAACATTCAGTACTCC. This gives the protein CASSHGGAGAKNIQYS.

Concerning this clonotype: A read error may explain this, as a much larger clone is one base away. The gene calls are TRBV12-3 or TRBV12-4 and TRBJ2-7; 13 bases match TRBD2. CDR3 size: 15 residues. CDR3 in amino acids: CASGPGTSGIYGQYF. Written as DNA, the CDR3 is TGTGCCAGCGGGCCGGGGACTAGCGGGATCTACGGGCAGTACTTC.

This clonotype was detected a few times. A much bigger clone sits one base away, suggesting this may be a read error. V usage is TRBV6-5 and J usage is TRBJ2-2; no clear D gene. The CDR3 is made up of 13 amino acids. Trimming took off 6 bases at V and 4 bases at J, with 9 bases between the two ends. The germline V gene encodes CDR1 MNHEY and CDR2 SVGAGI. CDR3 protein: CASRRSSTGELFF. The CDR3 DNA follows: TGTGCCAGCAGAAGGTCGTCCACCGGGGAGCTGTTTTTT.